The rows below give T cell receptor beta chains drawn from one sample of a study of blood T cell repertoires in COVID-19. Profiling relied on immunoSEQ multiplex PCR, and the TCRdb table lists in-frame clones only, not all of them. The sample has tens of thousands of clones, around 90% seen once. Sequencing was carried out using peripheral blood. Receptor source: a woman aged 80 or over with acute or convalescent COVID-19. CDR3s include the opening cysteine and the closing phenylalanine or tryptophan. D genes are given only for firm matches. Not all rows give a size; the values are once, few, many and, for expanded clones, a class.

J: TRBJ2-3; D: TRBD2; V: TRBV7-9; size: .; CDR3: CASSQRELDTQYF; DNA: TGTGCCAGCTCCCAGCGGGAGTTAGATACGCAGTATTTT
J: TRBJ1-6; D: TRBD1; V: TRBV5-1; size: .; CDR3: CASSTVPGQGTDSPLHF; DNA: TGCGCCAGCAGCACCGTCCCGGGACAGGGAACGGATTCACCCCTCCACTTT
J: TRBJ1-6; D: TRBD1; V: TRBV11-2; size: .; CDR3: CASSYPGTGRLYSPLHF; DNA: TGTGCCAGCAGCTACCCCGGGACAGGTCGGCTATATTCACCCCTCCACTTT
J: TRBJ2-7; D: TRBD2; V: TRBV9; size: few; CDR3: CASSVSPGTNYEQYF; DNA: TGTGCCAGCAGCGTCAGCCCCGGGACTAACTACGAGCAGTACTTC
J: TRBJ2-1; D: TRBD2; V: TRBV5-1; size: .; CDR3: CASSPGLAANEQFF; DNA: TGCGCCAGCAGCCCCGGACTAGCGGCCAATGAGCAGTTCTTC
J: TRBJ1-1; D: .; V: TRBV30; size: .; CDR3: CAHTGNTEAFF; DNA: TGTGCCCATACCGGGAACACTGAAGCTTTCTTT
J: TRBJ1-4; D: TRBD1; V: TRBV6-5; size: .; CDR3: CASSSGTGIGKLFF; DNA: TGTGCCAGCAGTTCCGGGACAGGGATAGGAAAACTGTTTTTT
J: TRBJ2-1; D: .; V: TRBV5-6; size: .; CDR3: CASSLVWYGEQFF; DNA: TGTGCCAGCAGCTTGGTGTGGTACGGTGAGCAGTTCTTC
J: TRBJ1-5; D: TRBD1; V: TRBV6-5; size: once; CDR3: CASSPGTGGSQPQHF; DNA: TGTGCCAGCAGCCCAGGGACAGGGGGCAGTCAGCCCCAGCATTTT
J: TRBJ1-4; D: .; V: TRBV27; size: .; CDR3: CASSSQGLNEKLFF; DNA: TGTGCCAGCAGTTCGCAGGGTCTTAATGAAAAACTGTTTTTT
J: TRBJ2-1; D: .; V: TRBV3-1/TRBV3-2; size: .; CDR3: CASSRQFSSYNEQFF; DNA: TGTGCCAGCAGTCGACAGTTCAGCTCCTACAATGAGCAGTTCTTC
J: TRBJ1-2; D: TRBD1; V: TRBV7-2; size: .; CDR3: CASSLSDRSYGYTF; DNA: TGTGCCAGCAGCTTGTCGGACAGGTCCTATGGCTACACCTTC
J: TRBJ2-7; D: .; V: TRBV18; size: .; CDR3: CASSPLDSQAEQYF; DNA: TGTGCCAGCTCACCACTGGACAGCCAGGCCGAGCAGTACTTC
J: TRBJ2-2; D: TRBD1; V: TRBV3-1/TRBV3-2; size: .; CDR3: CASSPRDRGTGELFF; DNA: TGTGCCAGCAGCCCTCGGGACAGGGGCACCGGGGAGCTGTTTTTT
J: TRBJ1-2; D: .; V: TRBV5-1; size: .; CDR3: CASSAPGDGYTF; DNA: TGCGCCAGCAGCGCCCCAGGGGATGGCTACACCTTC
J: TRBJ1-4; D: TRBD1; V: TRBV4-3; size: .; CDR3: CASSQEGQGNEKLFF; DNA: TGCGCCAGCAGCCAAGAAGGACAGGGTAATGAAAAACTGTTTTTT
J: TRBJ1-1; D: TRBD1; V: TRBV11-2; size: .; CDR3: CASSLDRDRGGGEAFF; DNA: TGTGCCAGCAGCTTAGATAGGGACAGGGGAGGCGGTGAAGCTTTCTTT
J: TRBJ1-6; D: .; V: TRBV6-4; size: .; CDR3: CASSDEGLTALRSYNSPLHF; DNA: TGTGCCAGCAGTGACGAGGGTTTAACAGCTTTAAGATCCTATAATTCACCCCTCCACTTT
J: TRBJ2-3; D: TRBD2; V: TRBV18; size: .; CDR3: CASSPGTSGFTDTQYF; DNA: TGTGCCAGCTCACCGGGGACTAGCGGATTCACAGATACGCAGTATTTT
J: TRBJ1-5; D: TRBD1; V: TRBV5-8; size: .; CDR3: CASSRRGTGVQPQHF; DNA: TGTGCCAGCAGCCGGAGGGGGACAGGGGTTCAGCCCCAGCATTTT
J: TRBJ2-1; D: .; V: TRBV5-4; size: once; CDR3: CASSLRTTLVNEQFF; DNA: TGTGCCAGCAGCTTACGGACTACCTTAGTGAATGAGCAGTTCTTC
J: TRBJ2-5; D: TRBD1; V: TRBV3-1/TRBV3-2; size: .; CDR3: CASSPLRGPKETQYF; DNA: TGTGCCAGCAGCCCCCTTAGGGGGCCAAAAGAGACCCAGTACTTC
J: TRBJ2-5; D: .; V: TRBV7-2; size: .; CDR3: CASSPTTVPQETQYF; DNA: TGTGCCAGCAGCCCAACGACAGTCCCGCAAGAGACCCAGTACTTC
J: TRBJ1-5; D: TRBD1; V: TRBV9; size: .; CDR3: CASSVDAGTGDNQPQHF; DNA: TGTGCCAGCAGCGTAGATGCCGGGACAGGGGACAATCAGCCCCAGCATTTT
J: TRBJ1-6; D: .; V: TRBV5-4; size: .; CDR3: CASSREGSPLHF; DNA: TGTGCCAGCAGCCGGGAAGGCTCACCCCTCCACTTT
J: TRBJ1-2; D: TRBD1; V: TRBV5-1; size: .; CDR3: CASSSGTELFIYGYTF; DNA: TGCGCCAGCAGCAGTGGGACAGAACTCTTCATCTATGGCTACACCTTC
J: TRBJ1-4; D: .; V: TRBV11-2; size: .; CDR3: CASSLREKLFF; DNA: TGTGCCAGCAGCTTACGGGAAAAACTGTTTTTT
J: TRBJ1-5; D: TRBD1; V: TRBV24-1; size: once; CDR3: CATSEGTGNQPQHF; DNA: TGTGCCACCAGTGAAGGGACAGGAAATCAGCCCCAGCATTTT
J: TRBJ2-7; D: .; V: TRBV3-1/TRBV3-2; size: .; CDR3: CASSQSLGGIYEQYF; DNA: TGTGCCAGCAGCCAATCCCTAGGAGGGATCTACGAGCAGTACTTC
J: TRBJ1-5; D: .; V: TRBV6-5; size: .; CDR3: CASKEDNSNQPQHF; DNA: TGTGCCAGCAAAGAGGACAATAGCAATCAGCCCCAGCATTTT
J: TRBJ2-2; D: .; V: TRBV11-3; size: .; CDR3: CASSSGEGDTGELFF; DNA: TGTGCCAGCAGCTCAGGGGAGGGGGACACCGGGGAGCTGTTTTTT
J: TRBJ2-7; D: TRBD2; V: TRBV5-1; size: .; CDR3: CASSLIQGVAGGEQYF; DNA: TGCGCCAGCAGCTTGATACAGGGGGTAGCGGGAGGCGAGCAGTACTTC
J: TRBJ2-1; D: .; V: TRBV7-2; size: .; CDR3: CASSLGLAWNEQFF; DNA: TGTGCCAGCAGCTTAGGCCTAGCGTGGAATGAGCAGTTCTTC
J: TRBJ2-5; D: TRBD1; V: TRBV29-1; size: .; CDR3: CSVQRGRRETQYF; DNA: TGCAGCGTTCAAAGGGGGCGCCGGGAGACCCAGTACTTC
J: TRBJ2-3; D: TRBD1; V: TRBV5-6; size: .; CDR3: CASSPTGQGGTDTQYF; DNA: TGTGCCAGCAGCCCCACAGGACAGGGGGGCACAGATACGCAGTATTTT
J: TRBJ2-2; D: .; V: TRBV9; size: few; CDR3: CASSARGRNTGELFF; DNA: TGTGCCAGCAGCGCGAGGGGGAGGAACACCGGGGAGCTGTTTTTT
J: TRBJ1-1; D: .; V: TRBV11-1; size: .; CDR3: CASSHPGNTEAFF; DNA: TGTGCCAGCAGCCACCCAGGGAACACTGAAGCTTTCTTT
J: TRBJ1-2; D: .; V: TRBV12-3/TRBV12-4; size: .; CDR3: CASSLKRDYGYTF; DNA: TGTGCCAGCAGTTTAAAGAGGGACTATGGCTACACCTTC
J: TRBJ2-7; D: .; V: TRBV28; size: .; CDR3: CASRLRPGSYEQYF; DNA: TGTGCCAGCAGACTGCGGCCCGGCTCCTACGAGCAGTACTTC
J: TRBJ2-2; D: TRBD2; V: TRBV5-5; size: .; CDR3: CASSLALAVNTGELFF; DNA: TGTGCCAGCAGCTTGGCACTAGCGGTTAACACCGGGGAGCTGTTTTTT
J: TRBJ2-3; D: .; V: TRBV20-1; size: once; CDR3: CSASGRDTQYF; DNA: TGCAGTGCTAGCGGGAGAGATACGCAGTATTTT
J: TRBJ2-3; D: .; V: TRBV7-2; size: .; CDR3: CASSPRVDTQYF; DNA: TGTGCCAGCAGCCCCAGGGTGGATACGCAGTATTTT
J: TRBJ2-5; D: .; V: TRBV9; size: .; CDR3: CASSITQGQETQYF; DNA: TGTGCCAGCAGCATTACACAGGGCCAAGAGACCCAGTACTTC
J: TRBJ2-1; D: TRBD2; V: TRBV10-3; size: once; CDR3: CAISGTSGSNEQFF; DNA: TGTGCCATCAGTGGGACTAGCGGGAGCAATGAGCAGTTCTTC
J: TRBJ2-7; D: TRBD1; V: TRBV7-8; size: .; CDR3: CASSAGQAFNEQYF; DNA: TGTGCCAGCAGCGCGGGACAGGCTTTCAACGAGCAGTACTTC
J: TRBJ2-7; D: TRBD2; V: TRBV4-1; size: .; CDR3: CASSQGLAISALSSYEQYF; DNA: TGCGCCAGCAGCCAAGGACTAGCTATTAGCGCCCTGAGTTCCTACGAGCAGTACTTC
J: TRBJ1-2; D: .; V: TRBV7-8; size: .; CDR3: CASSLGYERSYGYTF; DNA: TGTGCCAGCAGCTTAGGCTACGAAAGGAGCTATGGCTACACCTTC
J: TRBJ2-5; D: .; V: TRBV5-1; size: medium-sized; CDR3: CASSPRSDIAQETQYF; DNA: TGCGCCAGCAGCCCTCGGTCCGACATCGCTCAAGAGACCCAGTACTTC
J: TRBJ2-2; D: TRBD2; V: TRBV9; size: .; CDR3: CASSAPLVGGGAGSGELFF; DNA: TGTGCCAGCAGCGCCCCCCTAGTGGGCGGGGGGGCCGGGTCCGGGGAGCTGTTTTTT
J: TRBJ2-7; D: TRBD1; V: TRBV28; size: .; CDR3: CASSSAGQGAIEQYF; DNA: TGTGCCAGCAGCTCCGCGGGACAGGGGGCCATCGAGCAGTACTTC
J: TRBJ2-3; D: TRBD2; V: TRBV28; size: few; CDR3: CASSLGRGGTDTQYF; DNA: TGTGCCAGCAGTTTGGGCCGGGGGGGCACAGATACGCAGTATTTT
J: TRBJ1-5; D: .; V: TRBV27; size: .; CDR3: CASSFLAGSNQPQHF; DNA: TGTGCCAGCAGTTTTCTGGCAGGAAGCAATCAGCCCCAGCATTTT
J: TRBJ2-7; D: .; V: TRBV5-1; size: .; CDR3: CASSLEGSSYEQYF; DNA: TGCGCCAGCAGCTTGGAGGGGTCTTCCTACGAGCAGTACTTC
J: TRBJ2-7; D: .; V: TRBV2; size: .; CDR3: CASRQSYEQYF; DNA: TGTGCCAGCAGACAGAGCTACGAGCAGTACTTC
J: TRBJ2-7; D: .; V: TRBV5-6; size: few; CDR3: CASSFRGEQYF; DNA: TGTGCCAGCAGCTTCAGGGGCGAGCAGTACTTC